This T cell receptor beta chain was observed in a study of blood T cell repertoires in COVID-19. The germline CDR1 and CDR2 sequences are MDHEN and SYDVKM. V lost 8 bases to trimming and J lost 4 bases; unmatched junction nucleotides: 11. This CDR3 contains 15 residues. Assay: immunoSEQ multiplex PCR; the TCRdb copy retains only in-frame clones and omits some. The sample lists around 350,000 clones; more than 85% were seen once. This receptor was taken from a human donor in a cohort sampled during active COVID-19. The rearrangement uses TRBV28 and TRBJ2-3; 8 positions match TRBD1. The sequencing sample was made of peripheral blood. Here the CDR3 DNA reads TGTGCCAGCCCACCGGACAGGGTGGCCCCAGATACGCAGTATTTT. Encoded protein: CASPPDRVAPDTQYF.